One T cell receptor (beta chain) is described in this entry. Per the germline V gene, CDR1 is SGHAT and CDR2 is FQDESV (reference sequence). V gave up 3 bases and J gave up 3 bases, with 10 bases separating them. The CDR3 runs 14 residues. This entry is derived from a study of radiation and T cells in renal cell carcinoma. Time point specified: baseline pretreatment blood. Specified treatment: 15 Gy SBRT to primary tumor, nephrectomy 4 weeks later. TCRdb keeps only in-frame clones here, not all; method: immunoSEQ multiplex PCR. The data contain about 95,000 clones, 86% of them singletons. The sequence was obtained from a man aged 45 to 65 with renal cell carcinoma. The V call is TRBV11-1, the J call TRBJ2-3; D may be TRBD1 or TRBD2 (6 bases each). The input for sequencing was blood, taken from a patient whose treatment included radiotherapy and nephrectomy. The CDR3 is CASSLGGPTDTQYF. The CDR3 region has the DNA TGTGCCAGCAGCTTGGGGGGCCCTACAGATACGCAGTATTTT.